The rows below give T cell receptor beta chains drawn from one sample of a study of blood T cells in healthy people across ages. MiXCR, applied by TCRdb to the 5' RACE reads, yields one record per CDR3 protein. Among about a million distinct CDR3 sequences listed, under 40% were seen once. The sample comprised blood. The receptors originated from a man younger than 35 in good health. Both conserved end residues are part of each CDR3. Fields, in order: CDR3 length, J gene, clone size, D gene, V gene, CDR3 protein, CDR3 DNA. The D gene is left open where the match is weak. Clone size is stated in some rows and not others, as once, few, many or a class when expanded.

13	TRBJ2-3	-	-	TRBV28	CASSLLEADTQYF	TGTGCCAGCAGTTTATTGGAGGCAGATACGCAGTATTTT
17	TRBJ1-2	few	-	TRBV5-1	CASSLNYGEVGGHGYTF	TGCGCCAGCAGCTTGAATTACGGTGAAGTAGGGGGTCACGGCTACACCTTC
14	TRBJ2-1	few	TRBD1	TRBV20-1	CSAEWGQGFNEQFF	TGCAGCGCCGAATGGGGACAGGGATTCAATGAGCAGTTCTTC
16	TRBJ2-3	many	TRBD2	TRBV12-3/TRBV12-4	CASIPRLAGSTDTQYF	TGTGCCAGCATACCACGACTAGCGGGTAGCACAGATACGCAGTATTTT
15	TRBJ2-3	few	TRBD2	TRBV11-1	CASSLGLAITDTQYF	TGTGCCAGCAGTCTCGGACTAGCTATCACAGATACGCAGTATTTT
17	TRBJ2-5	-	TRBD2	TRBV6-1	CASTIAGGPSLGETQYF	TGTGCCAGCACTATAGCGGGGGGGCCGTCTTTGGGAGAGACCCAGTACTTC
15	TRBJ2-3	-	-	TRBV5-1	CASSFGEKLPDTQYF	TGCGCCAGCAGCTTTGGGGAGAAACTACCAGATACGCAGTATTTT
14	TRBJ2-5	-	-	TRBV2	CASRGTEYQETQYF	TGTGCCAGCAGGGGAACAGAATATCAAGAGACCCAGTACTTC
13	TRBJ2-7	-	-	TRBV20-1	CSASDGRTYEQYF	TGCAGTGCTAGTGATGGTAGAACCTACGAGCAGTACTTC
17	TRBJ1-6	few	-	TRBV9	CASSPLYGDLGNSPLHF	TGTGCCAGCAGCCCGCTTTATGGGGATCTGGGTAATTCACCCCTCCACTTT
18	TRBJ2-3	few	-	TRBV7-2	CASSFRGPGQATTDTQYF	TGTGCCAGCAGCTTTCGTGGGCCCGGGCAGGCCACCACAGATACGCAGTATTTT
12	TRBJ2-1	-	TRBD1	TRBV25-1	CASRAGQGTEFF	TGTGCCAGCAGAGCTGGACAGGGGACGGAGTTCTTC
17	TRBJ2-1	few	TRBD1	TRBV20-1	CSALARSGQAAYNEQFF	TGCAGTGCCCTTGCCCGGTCTGGACAGGCCGCTTACAATGAGCAGTTCTTC
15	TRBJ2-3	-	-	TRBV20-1	CSARDFRGNTDTQYF	TGCAGTGCTAGAGATTTTAGGGGGAACACAGATACGCAGTATTTT
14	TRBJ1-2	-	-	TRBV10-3	CAITLSGTNYGYTF	TGTGCCATCACTCTTTCGGGAACCAACTATGGCTACACCTTC
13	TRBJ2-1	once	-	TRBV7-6	CASSVGSSGEQFF	TGTGCCAGCAGCGTGGGCAGTAGTGGTGAGCAGTTCTTC
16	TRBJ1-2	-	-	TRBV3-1	CASSPGAPGVLYGYTF	TGTGCCAGCAGCCCCGGGGCACCTGGGGTACTCTATGGCTACACCTTC
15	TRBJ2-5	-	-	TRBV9	CASSVGTGRGETQYF	TGTGCCAGCAGCGTGGGAACAGGGAGAGGAGAGACCCAGTACTTC
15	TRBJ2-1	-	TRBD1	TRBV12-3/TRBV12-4	CTSRLDRRIQIEQFF	TGTACCAGCAGATTGGACAGGAGAATACAAATTGAGCAGTTCTTC
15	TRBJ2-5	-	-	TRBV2	CASSEGGAVQETQYF	TGTGCCAGCAGTGAAGGAGGGGCGGTCCAAGAGACCCAGTACTTC
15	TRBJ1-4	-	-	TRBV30	CAWSYLERANEKLFF	TGTGCCTGGAGTTACCTGGAGCGCGCTAATGAAAAACTGTTTTTT
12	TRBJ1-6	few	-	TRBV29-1	CSVGVGDSPLHF	TGCAGCGTGGGCGTCGGGGATTCACCCCTCCACTTT
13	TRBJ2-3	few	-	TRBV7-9	CASKQERTDTQYF	TGTGCCAGCAAACAGGAACGCACAGATACGCAGTATTTT
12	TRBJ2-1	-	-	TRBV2	CASSEAGDEQFF	TGTGCCAGCAGTGAAGCAGGGGATGAGCAGTTCTTC
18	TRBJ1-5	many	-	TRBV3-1	CASSQGGHISRANQPQHF	TGTGCCAGCAGCCAAGGGGGTCACATTTCAAGGGCCAATCAGCCCCAGCATTTT
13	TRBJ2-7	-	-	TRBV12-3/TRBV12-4	CASSPTTDNEQYF	TGTGCCAGCAGCCCGACTACCGACAATGAGCAGTACTTC
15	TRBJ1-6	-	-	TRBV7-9	CASSLDVSGNSPLHF	TGTGCCAGCAGCTTAGATGTGTCCGGCAATTCACCCCTCCACTTT
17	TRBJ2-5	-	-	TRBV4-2	CASSQDTSKSYQETQYF	TGTGCCAGCAGCCAAGATACCAGCAAATCGTACCAAGAGACCCAGTACTTC
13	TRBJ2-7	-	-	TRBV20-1	CSAREDSPTKQYF	TGCAGTGCCAGGGAGGACAGCCCTACGAAGCAGTACTTC
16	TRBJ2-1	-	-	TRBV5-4	CAGSLGGSTSYNEQFF	TGTGCCGGCAGCTTGGGGGGATCCACGTCATACAATGAGCAGTTCTTC
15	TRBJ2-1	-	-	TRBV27	CASSLESTSYNEQFF	TGTGCCAGCAGTTTAGAGTCTACCTCCTACAATGAGCAGTTCTTC
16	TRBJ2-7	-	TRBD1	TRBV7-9	CASSLWGTGSPDEQYF	TGTGCCAGCAGCTTATGGGGGACAGGGAGCCCCGACGAGCAGTACTTC
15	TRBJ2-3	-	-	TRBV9	CASSVAPQGTDTQYF	TGTGCCAGCAGCGTAGCTCCTCAGGGGACAGATACGCAGTATTTT
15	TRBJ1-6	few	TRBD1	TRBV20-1	CSARDRDRGNSPLHF	TGCAGTGCTAGAGACCGTGACAGGGGTAATTCACCCCTCCACTTT
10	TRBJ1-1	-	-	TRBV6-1	CASTQGEAFF	TGTGCCAGCACGCAGGGGGAAGCTTTCTTT